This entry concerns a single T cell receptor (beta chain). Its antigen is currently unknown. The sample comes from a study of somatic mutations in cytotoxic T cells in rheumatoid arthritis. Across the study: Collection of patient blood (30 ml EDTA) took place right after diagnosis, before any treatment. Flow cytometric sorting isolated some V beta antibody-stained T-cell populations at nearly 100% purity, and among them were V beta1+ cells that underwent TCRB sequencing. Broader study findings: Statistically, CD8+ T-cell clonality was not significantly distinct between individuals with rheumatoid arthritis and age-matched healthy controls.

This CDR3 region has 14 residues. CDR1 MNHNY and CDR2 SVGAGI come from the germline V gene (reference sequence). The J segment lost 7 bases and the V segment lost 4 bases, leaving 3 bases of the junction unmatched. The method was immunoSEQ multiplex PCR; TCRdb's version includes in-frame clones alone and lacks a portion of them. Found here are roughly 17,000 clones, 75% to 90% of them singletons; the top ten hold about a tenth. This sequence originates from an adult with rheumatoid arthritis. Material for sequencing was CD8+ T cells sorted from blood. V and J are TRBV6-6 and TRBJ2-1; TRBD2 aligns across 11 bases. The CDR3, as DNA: TGTGCCAGCAGTTTAGCGGGGGGGCGGAATGAGCAGTTCTTC. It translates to CASSLAGGRNEQFF.